Below, 9 T cell receptor beta chains from the same sample are listed, as sequenced in a study of T cell repertoires in cytomegalovirus infection. TCRdb reprocessed the reads with MiXCR, giving one entry per CDR3 protein. Found here are approximately 500,000 distinct CDR3 sequences, about a quarter of them singletons; the top ten hold roughly 13%. Sequencing input: PBMCs. The receptors stem from a human donor in good health (CMV status not recorded). Some clones in this sample may be carry-over from other donors' samples.

This clonotype was picked up a small number of times. The chain has TRBV7-9 and TRBJ2-3, with D possibly being TRBD2 (6 bases). The CDR3 sequence is 14 residues long. Trimming took 5 bases from V and 6 from J, leaving 15 bases between them. Per the germline V gene, CDR1 is SEHNR and CDR2 is FQNEAQ (reference sequence). The CDR3 DNA sequence: TGTGCCAGCAGCAGGGACCAGGGAGGTGATACGCAGTATTTT. Translation gives CASSRDQGGDTQYF. The complete variable domain, with remaining parts taken from reference TRBV7-9 and TRBJ2-3, reads DTGVSQNPRHKITKRGQNVTFRCDPISEHNRLYWYRQTLGQGPEFLTYFQNEAQLEKSRLLSDRFSAERPKGSFSTLEIQRTEQGDSAMYLCASSRDQGGDTQYFGPGTRLTVL.

This clonotype was observed a few times. The rearrangement uses TRBV7-2 and TRBJ2-4; D not certain. Germline V gene sequence: CDR1 SGHTA, CDR2 FQGNSA. This CDR3 region has 12 residues. Trimming took 1 base from V and 9 from J, leaving 7 bases between them. The CDR3 spells CASSLVQSIQYF. In nucleotides, the CDR3 is TGTGCCAGCAGCTTAGTACAGAGCATTCAGTACTTC.

This clonotype was detected a few times. The chain couples TRBV6-1 to TRBJ1-1, with 12 positions matching TRBD1. Germline V lookup: CDR1 MNHNS, CDR2 SASEGT. The trim removed 7 bases at V and 5 bases at J, leaving 8 bases unmatched. The CDR3 has 15 residues. The CDR3 region is CASKGDRGRKTEAFF. The CDR3 DNA is TGTGCCAGCAAGGGGGACAGGGGGCGCAAAACTGAAGCTTTCTTT.

This clonotype showed up many times. This sequence joins TRBV7-2 and TRBJ2-6, with TRBD2 matching over 11 bases. Germline V gives CDR1 SGHTA, CDR2 FQGNSA. The CDR3 has 21 amino acids. The V gene end was trimmed by 5 bases and the J gene end by 1 base; junction bases not matched to a gene: 16. CDR3 loop: CASSPIAGGRVQTSGANVLTF. The DNA of the CDR3 is TGTGCCAGCAGCCCTATAGCGGGAGGGCGAGTACAAACTTCTGGGGCCAACGTCCTGACTTTC.

This chain links TRBV24-1 with TRBJ2-3; the match to TRBD2 covers 9 bases. The CDR3 runs 18 residues. Germline trimming cut 6 bases from V and 2 bases from J; bases unmatched to any gene: 14. The germline CDR1 and CDR2 sequences are KGHDR and SFDVKD. This CDR3 is CATSNVAGEGPFTDTQYF. CDR3 coding DNA: TGTGCCACCAGTAATGTAGCGGGAGAGGGCCCCTTCACAGATACGCAGTATTTT.

The V call is TRBV19, the J call TRBJ2-5, with D tentatively TRBD2 (6 bases). V lost 4 bases to trimming and J lost 2 bases, with 14 bases between them. This CDR3 contains 15 residues. In germline, CDR1 is LNHDA, CDR2 SQIVND (reference sequence). The CDR3 DNA sequence: TGTGCCAGTAGTAAGCGGGCGGGACCGCAAGAGACCCAGTACTTC. This codes for CASSKRAGPQETQYF.

The chain joins TRBV11-2 to TRBJ2-5; 13 bases map to TRBD2. J gave up 2 bases and V 5 bases, and 2 bases lay outside the gene matches. This CDR3 is built from 15 residues. Per the germline V gene, CDR1 is SGHAT and CDR2 is FQNNGV. CDR3 amino acids: CASSEGLAGQETQYF. The DNA for the CDR3 is TGTGCCAGCAGCGAGGGACTAGCGGGACAAGAGACCCAGTACTTC.

The chain employs TRBV23-1 and TRBJ2-7, with D tentatively TRBD1 (5 bases). TRBV23-1 is annotated as an ORF whose role is uncertain. V gave up 3 bases and J gave up 5 bases, with 11 bases separating them. The CDR3 spans 13 residues. Here the CDR3 DNA reads TGCGCCAGCAGTCATCGCAGGGTTCACGAGCAGTACTTC. Translating it yields CASSHRRVHEQYF.

The rearrangement links TRBV9 to TRBJ2-1; 8 bases align to TRBD2. CDR3 length: 16 residues. Germline lookup yields CDR1 SGDLS and CDR2 YYNGEE. The trim removed 4 bases at V and 5 bases at J, leaving 11 bases unmatched. CDR3 sequence reads: CASSPGGGRSHNEQFF. CDR3 nucleotide sequence: TGTGCCAGCAGCCCCGGGGGCGGGAGGAGCCACAATGAGCAGTTCTTC.